Listed below are T cell receptor beta chains from one sample, sequenced in a study of blood T cell repertoires in COVID-19. The assay was immunoSEQ multiplex PCR, and TCRdb's table has in-frame clones only and misses some. Among under 250,000 clones listed, around 81% were seen once. The sample consisted of PBMCs or T cells enriched from blood (not recorded which). The receptor set was obtained from a man aged 25 to 40 with acute COVID-19. Each CDR3 is given without its conserved first and last residue. Each record gives: clone size, J gene, V gene, CDR3 protein. The listing skips clone size in some rows; elsewhere it reads once, few, many or a size class.

size: .
J: TRBJ1-4
V: TRBV5-1
CDR3: ASSSGGREKLF

size: .
J: TRBJ1-2
V: TRBV25-1
CDR3: ASSEAGGNYGYT

size: few
J: TRBJ2-6
V: TRBV6-5
CDR3: ASRGLGANVLT

size: .
J: TRBJ1-1
V: TRBV4-2
CDR3: ASSQEARGVHEAF

size: .
J: TRBJ1-2
V: TRBV28
CDR3: ASGQRGGYT

size: once
J: TRBJ2-1
V: TRBV19
CDR3: ASSPPGQGRNNEQF

size: .
J: TRBJ1-6
V: TRBV5-1
CDR3: ASSFAGKVAPLH

size: .
J: TRBJ1-5
V: TRBV6-5
CDR3: ASRGQGNNQPQH

size: .
J: TRBJ2-3
V: TRBV4-2
CDR3: ASSQDRTSTDTQY

size: .
J: TRBJ1-5
V: TRBV15
CDR3: ATSRDIQSGNQPQH

size: .
J: TRBJ2-5
V: TRBV7-6
CDR3: ASSGLVEQETQY

size: once
J: TRBJ1-1
V: TRBV9
CDR3: ASSVGTGMNTEAF

size: .
J: TRBJ2-2
V: TRBV9
CDR3: ASSDRGEGPTGELF

size: once
J: TRBJ2-5
V: TRBV5-1
CDR3: ASSLNGGEETQY

size: few
J: TRBJ2-1
V: TRBV10-3
CDR3: AISPGQGPLEF

size: .
J: TRBJ1-5
V: TRBV27
CDR3: ASSMIGTRNQPQH

size: .
J: TRBJ2-1
V: TRBV19
CDR3: ASKAERDEQF

size: .
J: TRBJ2-1
V: TRBV7-3
CDR3: ASSRKAGLAKNNEQF

size: .
J: TRBJ2-3
V: TRBV5-1
CDR3: ASSSRTENTDTQY

size: .
J: TRBJ1-2
V: TRBV9
CDR3: ASSVGTGNGYT

size: .
J: TRBJ1-1
V: TRBV19
CDR3: ASSPGTPNTEAF

size: .
J: TRBJ1-5
V: TRBV28
CDR3: ASRFGRGSNQPQH

size: .
J: TRBJ1-2
V: TRBV5-4
CDR3: ASTSARENSYGYT

size: .
J: TRBJ1-1
V: TRBV18
CDR3: ASSLSRDTEAF

size: .
J: TRBJ2-1
V: TRBV10-2
CDR3: ASSALDSGEQF

size: few
J: TRBJ1-2
V: TRBV28
CDR3: ASSLAGVGYT

size: .
J: TRBJ1-1
V: TRBV28
CDR3: ASTSEDRVNTEAF

size: .
J: TRBJ1-2
V: TRBV6-1
CDR3: ASSEENRIREGYT

size: .
J: TRBJ2-3
V: TRBV12-3/TRBV12-4
CDR3: ASSVTDTQY

size: .
J: TRBJ1-6
V: TRBV25-1
CDR3: ASSAPGTGSSPLH

size: .
J: TRBJ2-1
V: TRBV10-2
CDR3: ASTKRGPYNEQF

size: .
J: TRBJ1-2
V: TRBV6-5
CDR3: ASSYSYTVGYT

size: once
J: TRBJ2-7
V: TRBV6-4
CDR3: ASSRGGEVSEQY

size: few
J: TRBJ2-3
V: TRBV15
CDR3: ATSTRTGRDTQY

size: .
J: TRBJ2-1
V: TRBV10-2
CDR3: AISGTGGLPSSYNEQF

size: .
J: TRBJ1-6
V: TRBV25-1
CDR3: ASTLGTVHSPLH

size: .
J: TRBJ1-2
V: TRBV7-3
CDR3: ASSLAQVNGYT

size: .
J: TRBJ2-7
V: TRBV30
CDR3: AWGEADEQY

size: .
J: TRBJ1-5
V: TRBV30
CDR3: AWAQGQGNQPQH

size: .
J: TRBJ2-2
V: TRBV4-2
CDR3: ASSQASDTGELF

size: .
J: TRBJ2-7
V: TRBV4-2
CDR3: ASSPSDRPSSYEQY

size: .
J: TRBJ2-1
V: TRBV5-5
CDR3: ASSLNLDRVRDEQF

size: .
J: TRBJ2-3
V: TRBV2
CDR3: ASSDQSSGGSTDTQY

size: .
J: TRBJ1-2
V: TRBV9
CDR3: ASSPEEFGYGYT

size: .
J: TRBJ2-2
V: TRBV9
CDR3: ASSVKRGGWNTGELF